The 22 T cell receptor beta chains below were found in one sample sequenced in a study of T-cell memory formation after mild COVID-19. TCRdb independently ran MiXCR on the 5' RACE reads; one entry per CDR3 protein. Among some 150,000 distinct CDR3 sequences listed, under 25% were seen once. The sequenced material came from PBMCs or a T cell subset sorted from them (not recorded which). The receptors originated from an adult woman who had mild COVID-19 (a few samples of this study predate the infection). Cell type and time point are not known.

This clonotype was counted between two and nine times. CDR3 region: CASSPGWGGKETQYF. DNA for the CDR3: TGTGCCAGCTCACCAGGATGGGGGGGCAAAGAGACCCAGTACTTC. The genes are TRBV18 and TRBJ2-5; the D gene is possibly TRBD2 (7 bases). Germline-derived CDR1 and CDR2 are KGHSH and LQKENI. This CDR3 is built from 15 residues. V lost 2 bases, J lost 3 bases, and 13 bases lay in between.

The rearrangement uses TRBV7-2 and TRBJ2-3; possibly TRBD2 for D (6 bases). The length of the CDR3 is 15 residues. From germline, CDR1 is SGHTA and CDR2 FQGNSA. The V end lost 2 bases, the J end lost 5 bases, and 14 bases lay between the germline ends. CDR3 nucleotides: TGTGCCAGCAGCTTATTTTGGGGACTGGAAGATACGCAGTATTTT. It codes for CASSLFWGLEDTQYF.

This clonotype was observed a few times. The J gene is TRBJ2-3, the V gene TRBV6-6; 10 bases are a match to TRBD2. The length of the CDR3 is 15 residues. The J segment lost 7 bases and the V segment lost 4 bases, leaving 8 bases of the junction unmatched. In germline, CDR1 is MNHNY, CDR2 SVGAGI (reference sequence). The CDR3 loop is CASSSSGRAPNTQYF. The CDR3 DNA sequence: TGTGCCAGCAGTTCAAGCGGGAGGGCCCCGAATACGCAGTATTTT.

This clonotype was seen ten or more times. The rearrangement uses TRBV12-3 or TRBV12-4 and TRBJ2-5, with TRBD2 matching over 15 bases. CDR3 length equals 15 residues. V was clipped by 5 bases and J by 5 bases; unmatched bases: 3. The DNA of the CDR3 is TGTGCCAGCAGTGGACTAGCGGGGGGGCTGGAGACCCAGTACTTC. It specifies CASSGLAGGLETQYF.

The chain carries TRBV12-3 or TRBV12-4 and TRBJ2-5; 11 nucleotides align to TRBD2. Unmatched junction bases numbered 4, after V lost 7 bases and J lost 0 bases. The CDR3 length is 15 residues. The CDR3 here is CASTRLAGNQETQYF. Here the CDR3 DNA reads TGTGCCAGCACCCGACTAGCGGGGAACCAAGAGACCCAGTACTTC.

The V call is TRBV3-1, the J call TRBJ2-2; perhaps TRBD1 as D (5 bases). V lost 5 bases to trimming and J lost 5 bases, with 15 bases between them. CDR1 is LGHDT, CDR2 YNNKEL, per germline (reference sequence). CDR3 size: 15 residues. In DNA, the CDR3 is TGTGCCAGCAGCAAAACTTCAGGGCTTACCGGGGAGCTGTTTTTT. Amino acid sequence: CASSKTSGLTGELFF.

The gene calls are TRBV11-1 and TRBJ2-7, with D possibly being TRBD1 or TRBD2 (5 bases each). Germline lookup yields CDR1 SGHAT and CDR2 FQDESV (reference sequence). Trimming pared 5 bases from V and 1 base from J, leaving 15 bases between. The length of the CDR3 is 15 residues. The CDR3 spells CASSPRGPQSYEQYF. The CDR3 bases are TGTGCCAGCAGCCCGAGGGGACCCCAATCCTACGAGCAGTACTTC.

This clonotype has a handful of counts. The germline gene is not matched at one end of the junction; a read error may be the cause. The CDR3 spells CASSLAGGPKAF. The CDR3 region has the DNA TGTGCCAGCAGCTTGGCCGGGGGGCCTAAGGCATTT. The V call is TRBV5-6, the J call TRBJ1-4, with D possibly matching TRBD1 (6 bases). From germline, CDR1 is SGHDT and CDR2 YYEEEE. The CDR3 has 12 amino acids.

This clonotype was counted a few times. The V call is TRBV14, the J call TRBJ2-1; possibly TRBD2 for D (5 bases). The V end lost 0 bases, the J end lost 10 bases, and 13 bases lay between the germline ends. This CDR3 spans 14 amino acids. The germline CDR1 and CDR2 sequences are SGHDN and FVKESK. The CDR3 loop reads CASSQESSSGEQFF. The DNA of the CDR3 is TGTGCCAGCAGCCAAGAATCATCCAGCGGAGAGCAGTTCTTC. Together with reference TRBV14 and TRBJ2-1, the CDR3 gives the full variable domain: EAGVTQFPSHSVIEKGQTVTLRCDPISGHDNLYWYRRVMGKEIKFLLHFVKESKQDESGMPNNRFLAERTGGTYSTLKVQPAELEDSGVYFCASSQESSSGEQFFGPGTRLTVL.

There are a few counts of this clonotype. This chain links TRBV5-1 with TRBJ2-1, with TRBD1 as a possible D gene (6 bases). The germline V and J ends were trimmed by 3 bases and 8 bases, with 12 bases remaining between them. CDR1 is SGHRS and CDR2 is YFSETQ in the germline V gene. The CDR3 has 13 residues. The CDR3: CASSSSGQYEQFF. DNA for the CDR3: TGCGCCAGCAGCTCCAGTGGACAGTATGAGCAGTTCTTC.

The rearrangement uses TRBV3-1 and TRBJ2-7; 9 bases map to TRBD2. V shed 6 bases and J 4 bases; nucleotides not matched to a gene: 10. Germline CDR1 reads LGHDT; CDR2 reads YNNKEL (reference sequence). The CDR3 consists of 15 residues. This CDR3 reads CASSPKGLASYEQYF. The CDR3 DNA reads TGTGCCAGCAGTCCCAAGGGACTAGCCTCTTACGAGCAGTACTTC.

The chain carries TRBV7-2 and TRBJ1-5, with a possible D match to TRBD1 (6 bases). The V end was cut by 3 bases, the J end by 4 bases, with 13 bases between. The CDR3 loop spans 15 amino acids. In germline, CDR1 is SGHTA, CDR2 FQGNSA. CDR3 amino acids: CASSFGPGVNQPQHF. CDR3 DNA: TGTGCCAGCAGCTTTGGTCCAGGGGTAAATCAGCCCCAGCATTTT.

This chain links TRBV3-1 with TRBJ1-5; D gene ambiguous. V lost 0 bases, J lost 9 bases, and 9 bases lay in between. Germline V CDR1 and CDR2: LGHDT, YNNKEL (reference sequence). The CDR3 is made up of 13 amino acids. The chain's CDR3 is CASSQEGSRPQHF. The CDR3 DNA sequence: TGTGCCAGCAGCCAAGAAGGGAGTAGGCCCCAGCATTTT.

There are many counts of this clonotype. The DNA for the CDR3 is TGTGCCAGCAGCCGAAGCACAGATACGCAGTATTTT. This sequence encodes CASSRSTDTQYF. The chain combines TRBV7-2 with TRBJ2-3, with D unclear. The germline V and J ends were trimmed by 5 bases and 0 bases, with 3 bases remaining between them. Germline V lookup: CDR1 SGHTA, CDR2 FQGNSA. The CDR3 spans 12 residues.

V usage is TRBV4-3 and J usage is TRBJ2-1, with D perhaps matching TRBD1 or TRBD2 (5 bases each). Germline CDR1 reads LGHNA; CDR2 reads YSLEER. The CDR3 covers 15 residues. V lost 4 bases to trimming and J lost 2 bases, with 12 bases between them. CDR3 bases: TGCGCCAGCAGCCCCGGGACGTACACCTACAATGAGCAGTTCTTC. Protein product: CASSPGTYTYNEQFF.

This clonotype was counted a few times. The CDR3 spells CASSRGAAKNIQYF. The CDR3 coding sequence is TGTGCCAGCAGTCGGGGCGCCGCCAAAAACATTCAGTACTTC. The gene calls are TRBV12-3 or TRBV12-4 and TRBJ2-4; TRBD1 or TRBD2 may be the D gene (5 bases each). Trimming left V 5 bases short and J 1 base short, with 9 bases between. The CDR3 sequence is 14 residues long.

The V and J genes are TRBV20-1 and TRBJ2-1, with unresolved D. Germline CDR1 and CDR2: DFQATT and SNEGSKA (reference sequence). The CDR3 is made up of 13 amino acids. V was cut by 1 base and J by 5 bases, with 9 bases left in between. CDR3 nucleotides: TGCAGTGCTAGAGGGACGAGCGACAATGAGCAGTTCTTC. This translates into CSARGTSDNEQFF.

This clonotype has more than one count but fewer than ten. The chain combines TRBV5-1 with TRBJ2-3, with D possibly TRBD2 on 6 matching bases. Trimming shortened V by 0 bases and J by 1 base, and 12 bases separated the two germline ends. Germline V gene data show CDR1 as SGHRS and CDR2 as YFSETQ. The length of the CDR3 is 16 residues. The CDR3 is CASSLVVLAGTDTQYF. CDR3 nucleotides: TGCGCCAGCAGCTTGGTAGTACTAGCTGGCACAGATACGCAGTATTTT.

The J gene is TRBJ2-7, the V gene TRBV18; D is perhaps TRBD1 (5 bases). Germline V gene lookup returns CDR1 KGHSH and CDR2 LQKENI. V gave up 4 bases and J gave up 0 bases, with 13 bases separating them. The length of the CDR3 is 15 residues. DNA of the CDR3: TGTGCCAGCTCACAGTCTCGGACATCCTCCTACGAGCAGTACTTC. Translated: CASSQSRTSSYEQYF.

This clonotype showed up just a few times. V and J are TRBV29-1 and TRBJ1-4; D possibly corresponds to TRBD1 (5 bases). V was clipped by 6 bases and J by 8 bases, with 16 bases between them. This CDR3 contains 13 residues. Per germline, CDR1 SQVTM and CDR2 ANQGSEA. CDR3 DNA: TGCAGCGTGAGACGCGGGGCGGACGAAAAACTGTTTTTT. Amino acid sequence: CSVRRGADEKLFF.

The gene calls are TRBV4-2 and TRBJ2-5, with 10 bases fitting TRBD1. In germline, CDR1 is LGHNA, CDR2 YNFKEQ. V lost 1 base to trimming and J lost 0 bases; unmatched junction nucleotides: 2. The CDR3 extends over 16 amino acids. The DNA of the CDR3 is TGTGCCAGCAGCCAAGGGGGGACAGGGGACCAAGAGACCCAGTACTTC. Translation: CASSQGGTGDQETQYF.

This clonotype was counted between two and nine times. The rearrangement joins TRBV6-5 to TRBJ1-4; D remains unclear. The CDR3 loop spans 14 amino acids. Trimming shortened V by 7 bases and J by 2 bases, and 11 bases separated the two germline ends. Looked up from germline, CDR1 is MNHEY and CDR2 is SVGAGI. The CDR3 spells CASKGPGTNEKLFF. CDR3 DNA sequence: TGTGCCAGCAAAGGTCCGGGGACTAATGAAAAACTGTTTTTT.